This TCR beta chain was captured by sequencing in a study of beta chain features in type 1 diabetes. Study summary: Patients shared similar age, gender and cell yields with healthy donors.

The isolated RNA, all of it, was reverse transcribed, so expressed TCRB transcripts were what got sequenced. Libraries were prepared by immunoSEQ multiplex PCR; TCRdb keeps only in-frame clonotypes and omits some of them. The sample holds about 620,000 clones, about 14% seen once. As regards this clone: What it binds is not known.

Findings of the study overall: TCRB CDR3 length was moderately but significantly reduced in all four CD4+ subsets of Type 1 diabetes patients. Insertions were fewer and deletions more numerous at VDJ junctions in type 1 diabetes patients.

CD45RO/CCR7/CD25/CD127/CD95/CD27 separated CD4+ naive, central memory, regulatory and stem cell-like memory cells by sorting. The sequence came from a man aged 18 to 35 in good health. Sequencing used naive CD4+ T cells from blood.

Here the CDR3 reads CASRQGLGSRADTQYF. The CDR3 nucleotides are TGTGCCAGCAGGCAGGGATTGGGATCTAGGGCAGATACGCAGTATTTT. This chain links TRBV5-6 with TRBJ2-3; maybe TRBD1 (5 bases). V shed 5 bases and J shed 4 bases, with 20 bases lying between them. The germline V gene has CDR1 SGHDT and CDR2 YYEEEE. This CDR3 has 16 amino acids.